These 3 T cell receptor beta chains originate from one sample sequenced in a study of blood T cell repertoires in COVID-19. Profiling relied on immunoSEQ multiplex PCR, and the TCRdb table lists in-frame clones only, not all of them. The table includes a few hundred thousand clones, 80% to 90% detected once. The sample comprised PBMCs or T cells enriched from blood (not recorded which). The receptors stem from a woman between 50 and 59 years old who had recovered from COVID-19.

The chain's CDR3 is CASRRRGGNTIYF. The CDR3, as DNA: TGTGCCAGCAGGCGGCGTGGGGGAAACACCATATATTTT. The gene calls are TRBV2 and TRBJ1-3; D gene unclear. Germline CDR1 SNHLY, CDR2 FYNNEI. V lost 6 bases and J 4 bases, leaving 10 bases between the germline ends. The CDR3 extends over 13 amino acids.

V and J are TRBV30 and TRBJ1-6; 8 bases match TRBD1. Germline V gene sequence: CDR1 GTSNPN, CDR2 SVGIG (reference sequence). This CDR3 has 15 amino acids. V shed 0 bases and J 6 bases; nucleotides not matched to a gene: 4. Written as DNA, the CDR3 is TGTGCCTGGAGTGTACGGGGGACAGGTAATTCACCCCTCCACTTT. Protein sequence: CAWSVRGTGNSPLHF.

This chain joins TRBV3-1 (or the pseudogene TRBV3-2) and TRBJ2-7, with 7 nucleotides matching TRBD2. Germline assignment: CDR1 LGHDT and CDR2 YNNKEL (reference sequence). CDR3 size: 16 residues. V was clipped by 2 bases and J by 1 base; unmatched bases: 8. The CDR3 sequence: CASSQWSSGVSYEQYF. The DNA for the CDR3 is TGTGCCAGCAGCCAATGGTCCAGCGGGGTTTCCTACGAGCAGTACTTC.